This T cell receptor beta chain was identified in a study of blood T cell repertoires in COVID-19. For the study at large: PBMCs, B-cell-depleted T cells, or T cells provided the cDNA or gDNA that made up the material.

Seattle's enrolled individuals joined amid active infection and were then monitored longitudinally. This clone was seen once. As processed by the authors: Counts of nucleated cells, estimated from reference gene primer amplification, were obtained. The method was immunoSEQ multiplex PCR; TCRdb's version includes in-frame clones alone and lacks a portion of them. V and J calls and clone size come straight from that table; D and trimming were deduced from the DNA. The sample shows around 260,000 clones, 80% to 85% of them seen only once. The CDR3 contains 15 residues. Germline values: CDR1 SGHNT, CDR2 YENEEA. Trimming removed 1 base at V and 5 bases at J, with 11 bases between.

This clonotype was obtained from a person aged 65 to 85 with COVID-19, enrolled during active disease. Sequencing was performed on peripheral blood. This chain uses TRBV11-3 with TRBJ2-2; D remains unclear. Written as DNA, the CDR3 is TGTGCCAGCAGCTTAGGCGGCAACCCGACCGGGGAGCTGTTTTTT. Translation gives CASSLGGNPTGELFF.